This T cell receptor beta chain comes out of a study of blood T cell repertoires in COVID-19. The wider study: Acute-phase and convalescent COVID-19 samples originated in the United States, Italy and Spain. T cells, B-cell-depleted T cells, or PBMCs supplied cDNA or gDNA.

Trimming stripped 10 bases from V and 0 bases from J, with 13 bases between. CDR1 and CDR2 (germline): MDHEN, SYDVKM. CDR3 size: 14 residues. Per the original methods: Amplification from reference gene primers served as the basis for estimated nucleated cell counts. The protocol was immunoSEQ multiplex PCR, while the TCRdb copy is restricted to in-frame clones and leaves out a portion. Clonal size and the V and J genes are those of that table, whereas D and trimming came from the DNA. The sample records about 45,000 clones, about 90% being singletons. This receptor was obtained from a human donor in a cohort sampled during active COVID-19. The genes are TRBV28 and TRBJ1-5, with D perhaps matching TRBD1 (6 bases). Material: peripheral blood. CDR3 coding DNA: TGTGCCACGGGGGGCTTTAATAGCAATCAGCCCCAGCATTTT. This encodes CATGGFNSNQPQHF.